These 10 T cell receptor beta chains originate from one sample sequenced in a study of blood T cell repertoires in COVID-19. Profiling relied on immunoSEQ multiplex PCR, and the TCRdb table lists in-frame clones only, not all of them. The sample has 250,000 to 300,000 clones, 90% seen once. Sequencing was carried out using PBMCs or T cells enriched from blood (not recorded which). Receptors originate from a woman aged 25 to 39 who had recovered from COVID-19.

This clone appeared a single time. V gene TRBV12-3 or TRBV12-4 combines with J gene TRBJ2-5; 8 bases are shared with TRBD2. The V gene end was trimmed by 5 bases and the J gene end by 3 bases; junction bases not matched to a gene: 2. The CDR3 is 13 residues long. The CDR3, as DNA: TGTGCCAGCAGTCTGCGGGAGGAAGAGACCCAGTACTTC. Protein sequence: CASSLREEETQYF.

The rearrangement joins TRBV27 to TRBJ2-7, with 8 bases that match TRBD2. The trim removed 0 bases at V and 2 bases at J, leaving 3 bases unmatched. Germline loops: CDR1 MNHEY, CDR2 SMNVEV (reference sequence). The CDR3 contains 15 residues. The CDR3 region is CASSLSTSGPYEQYF. In DNA, the CDR3 is TGTGCCAGCAGTTTATCTACTAGCGGCCCCTACGAGCAGTACTTC.

The chain joins TRBV28 to TRBJ1-5; a weak D match, TRBD1 (5 bases). CDR3 size: 17 residues. V lost 4 bases to trimming and J lost 4 bases, with 20 bases between them. Germline loops: CDR1 MDHEN, CDR2 SYDVKM. CDR3 in DNA: TGTGCCAGCAGTTGGTGGGGGGGGACGGGGCAGAATCAGCCCCAGCATTTT. Its protein is CASSWWGGTGQNQPQHF.

The chain recombines TRBV9 with TRBJ2-3; D is ambiguous. V shed 5 bases and J shed 4 bases, with 8 bases lying between them. CDR1 and CDR2 (germline): SGDLS, YYNGEE. The CDR3 extends over 12 amino acids. The CDR3 nucleotides read TGTGCCAGCAGTTACATGGCAGATACGCAGTATTTT. Protein: CASSYMADTQYF.

V is TRBV19 and J is TRBJ2-4; possible D gene TRBD2, 5 bases. The CDR3 totals 15 residues. The germline V gene encodes CDR1 LNHDA and CDR2 SQIVND (reference sequence). Trimming removed 1 base at V and 3 bases at J, with 10 bases between. CDR3 sequence reads: CASSIARDIKNIQYF. CDR3 coding DNA: TGTGCCAGTAGTATAGCTCGGGATATCAAAAACATTCAGTACTTC.

This chain connects TRBV28 to TRBJ2-7; the D gene is possibly TRBD1 (6 bases). Between the trimmed V and J ends, which lost 2 bases and 3 bases, there was a span of 11 bases. CDR3 length: 14 amino acids. Per the germline V gene, CDR1 is MDHEN and CDR2 is SYDVKM. DNA for the CDR3: TGTGCCAGCAGTTTAGAAACAGGGCTCTACGAGCAGTACTTC. It encodes CASSLETGLYEQYF.

The chain recombines TRBV28 with TRBJ1-1; 7 positions agree with TRBD1. The V segment lost 6 bases and the J segment 6 bases; nucleotides outside the gene matches: 7. Germline CDR1 and CDR2: MDHEN and SYDVKM. The CDR3 has 13 amino acids. CDR3 sequence reads: CASSVDRKAEAFF. DNA of the CDR3: TGTGCCAGCAGCGTGGACAGGAAGGCTGAAGCTTTCTTT.

The chain is built from TRBV5-8 and TRBJ1-5; 8 bases are shared with TRBD1. Germline trimming cut 4 bases from V and 5 bases from J; bases unmatched to any gene: 5. From germline, CDR1 is SGHTS and CDR2 YDEGEE. This CDR3 has 14 amino acids. The CDR3 is CASSPGQADQPQHF. The CDR3 DNA sequence: TGTGCCAGCAGCCCGGGACAGGCAGATCAGCCCCAGCATTTT.

V and J are TRBV30 and TRBJ1-2, with D maybe TRBD1 (5 bases). Germline V gene data show CDR1 as GTSNPN and CDR2 as SVGIG (reference sequence). CDR3 length: 14 amino acids. V was pared by 2 bases and J by 4 bases, with 14 bases between. CDR3 bases: TGTGCCTGGAGTTGGGGTCAGGGTGTCTATGGCTACACCTTC. Its translation: CAWSWGQGVYGYTF.

The genes are TRBV18 and TRBJ2-7, with TRBD2 as a possible D gene (5 bases). Per the germline V gene, CDR1 is KGHSH and CDR2 is LQKENI. The CDR3 covers 16 residues. Trimming cost V 0 bases and J 2 bases, with 14 bases left between them. CDR3 bases: TGTGCCAGCTCACCACCACCGGGGATTGAAACCTACGAGCAGTACTTC. Encoded protein: CASSPPPGIETYEQYF.